The 29 T cell receptor beta chains listed next were all sequenced from one sample in a study of T-cell memory formation after mild COVID-19. Each CDR3 protein is one row after TCRdb ran MiXCR on the 5' RACE reads. The profile shows around 440,000 distinct CDR3 sequences, about 20% of them singletons. Sequencing was performed on PBMCs or a T cell subset sorted from them (not recorded which). These receptors were obtained from an adult woman who had mild COVID-19 (a few samples of this study predate the infection). Cell type and time point are not known.

This clonotype was detected only a few times. This chain connects TRBV7-2 to TRBJ1-2; a possible D gene is TRBD1 (5 bases). This CDR3 spans 15 amino acids. Germline CDR1 and CDR2: SGHTA and FQGNSA. Trimming took 6 bases from V and 0 from J, leaving 14 bases between them. The CDR3 DNA sequence: TGTGCCAGCAGAGAGGGGACGGTAGCTAACTATGGCTACACCTTC. Residues: CASREGTVANYGYTF.

This chain links TRBV20-1 with TRBJ2-7; D possibly corresponds to TRBD1 (6 bases). The CDR3 spans 15 residues. CDR1 and CDR2 from the germline V gene are DFQATT and SNEGSKA (reference sequence). V lost 5 bases, J lost 2 bases, and 19 bases lay in between. CDR3 nucleotide sequence: TGCAGTGCTCGTATCAGGGGCAGAGGAGCCTACGAGCAGTACTTC. Its protein product is CSARIRGRGAYEQYF.

V usage is TRBV15 and J usage is TRBJ1-1; D is unresolved. Germline V lookup: CDR1 LNHNV, CDR2 YYDKDF (reference sequence). V lost 8 bases, J lost 1 base, and 5 bases lay in between. This CDR3 is built from 11 residues. Here the CDR3 reads CATAENTEAFF. For the CDR3, the DNA is TGTGCCACCGCCGAGAACACTGAAGCTTTCTTT.

This clonotype was counted a few times. The rearrangement joins TRBV7-2 to TRBJ1-2; 10 nucleotides match TRBD1. Germline V gives CDR1 SGHTA, CDR2 FQGNSA. This CDR3 has 15 residues. V shed 7 bases and J 0 bases; nucleotides not matched to a gene: 5. Here the CDR3 reads CASTDRGPPNYGYTF. CDR3 sequence (DNA): TGTGCCAGCACAGACAGGGGGCCTCCTAACTATGGCTACACCTTC.

This clonotype was detected only a few times. V is TRBV5-1 and J is TRBJ2-7; 9 bases line up with TRBD1. Per the germline V gene, CDR1 is SGHRS and CDR2 is YFSETQ. The CDR3 runs 15 residues. The trim removed 5 bases at V and 0 bases at J, leaving 6 bases unmatched. In DNA form, the CDR3 reads TGCGCCAGCAGGCCCGGGACAGGGATCTCCTACGAGCAGTACTTC. Translating gives CASRPGTGISYEQYF.

The chain combines TRBV6-5 with TRBJ1-1; D is unresolved. This CDR3 has 14 residues. Germline-derived CDR1 and CDR2 are MNHEY and SVGAGI. The V gene lost 6 bases and the J gene lost 0 bases, with 11 bases spanning the gap. The CDR3 bases are TGTGCCAGCAGGTTTACAAGGGTGAACACTGAAGCTTTCTTT. This gives the protein CASRFTRVNTEAFF.

This clonotype was observed many times. The chain links TRBV3-1 to TRBJ2-1; TRBD2 agrees at 9 bases. This CDR3 is 13 amino acids long. Unmatched junction bases numbered 9, after V lost 6 bases and J lost 12 bases. The germline gives CDR1 LGHDT, CDR2 YNNKEL (reference sequence). CDR3 amino acids: CASRGLATLRQFF. The CDR3 DNA reads as TGTGCCAGCAGGGGACTAGCTACACTAAGGCAGTTCTTC.

This clonotype came up many times. The chain employs TRBV19 and TRBJ2-1, with a possible D match to TRBD2 (5 bases). Germline assignment: CDR1 LNHDA and CDR2 SQIVND (reference sequence). Trimming removed 3 bases at V and 0 bases at J, with 9 bases between. The length of the CDR3 is 15 residues. DNA for the CDR3: TGTGCCAGTAGTATGGGGAGTAGCTCCTACAATGAGCAGTTCTTC. As protein: CASSMGSSSYNEQFF.

This clonotype turned up a few times. The chain has TRBV11-2 and TRBJ1-1, with 7 bases identical to TRBD1. There are 13 residues in the CDR3. The germline V gene has CDR1 SGHAT and CDR2 FQNNGV. V was clipped by 8 bases and J by 0 bases; unmatched bases: 3. Written as DNA, the CDR3 is TGTGCCAGCTTGGGACAGTTGAACACTGAAGCTTTCTTT. The encoded protein is CASLGQLNTEAFF. Full variable domain (remainder filled in from reference TRBV11-2 and TRBJ1-1): EAGVAQSPRYKIIEKRQSVAFWCNPISGHATLYWYQQILGQGPKLLIQFQNNGVVDDSQLPKDRFSAERLKGVDSTLKIQPAKLEDSAVYLCASLGQLNTEAFFGQGTRLTVV.

J is TRBJ2-2 and V is TRBV23-1; D may be TRBD1 (6 bases). TRBV23-1 qualifies as an ORF whose function is uncertain. This CDR3 is built from 15 residues. V lost 6 bases, J lost 3 bases, and 14 bases lay in between. Here the CDR3 reads CASRNDRCHTGELFF. CDR3 coding DNA: TGCGCCAGCAGAAATGACAGGTGCCACACCGGGGAGCTGTTTTTT.

This clonotype was found many times. CDR3 sequence: CASSPGTGALLEAFF. For the CDR3, the DNA is TGCGCCAGCAGCCCGGGGACAGGGGCCCTACTAGAAGCTTTCTTT. The chain has TRBV5-1 and TRBJ1-1; 10 nucleotides line up with TRBD1. Germline-derived CDR1 and CDR2 are SGHRS and YFSETQ. J was trimmed by 8 bases and V by 4 bases; bases with no gene match: 11. CDR3 length: 15 residues.

This clonotype was counted only a few times. The chain has TRBV20-1 and TRBJ2-7; tentatively, D is TRBD1 or TRBD2 (5 bases each). CDR3 size: 15 residues. V shed 0 bases and J shed 6 bases, with 18 bases lying between them. The germline CDR1 and CDR2 sequences are DFQATT and SNEGSKA (reference sequence). The CDR3 reads CSARDPGTGTGEQYF. The DNA of the CDR3 is TGCAGTGCTAGAGATCCCGGGACCGGAACGGGCGAGCAGTACTTC.

This chain joins TRBV7-9 and TRBJ2-1; D may be TRBD1 or TRBD2 (5 bases each). The CDR3 sequence is 14 residues long. Between the trimmed V and J ends, which lost 8 bases and 5 bases, there was a span of 16 bases. Looked up from germline, CDR1 is SEHNR and CDR2 is FQNEAQ (reference sequence). In nucleotides, the CDR3 is TGTGCCAGCTGGGACCGCCTCCTCGACAATGAGCAGTTCTTC. This sequence encodes CASWDRLLDNEQFF.

This clonotype was detected a few times. V usage is TRBV5-5 and J usage is TRBJ1-4; 7 nucleotides agree with TRBD1. Germline-derived CDR1 and CDR2 are SGHKS and YYEKEE (reference sequence). Trimming cost V 5 bases and J 1 base; bases outside gene matches: 2. CDR3 length: 14 amino acids. The CDR3 bases are TGTGCCAGCAGTTGGGACAGAACTAATGAAAAACTGTTTTTT. Its protein product is CASSWDRTNEKLFF. The full variable domain, completed using reference TRBV5-5 and TRBJ1-4, is DAGVTQSPTHLIKTRGQQVTLRCSPISGHKSVSWYQQVLGQGPQFIFQYYEKEERGRGNFPDRFSARQFPNYSSELNVNALLLGDSALYLCASSWDRTNEKLFFGSGTQLSVL.

V is TRBV5-6 and J is TRBJ1-5; D gene uncertain. CDR3 length: 11 residues. Germline loops: CDR1 SGHDT, CDR2 YYEEEE. Trimming pared 0 bases from V and 6 bases from J, leaving 1 base between. The CDR3 DNA is TGTGCCAGCAGCTTGGTTCAGCCCCAGCATTTT. Translation gives CASSLVQPQHF.

This clonotype appeared a few times. The genes are TRBV7-8 and TRBJ2-5; the D call may be TRBD1 or TRBD2 (5 bases each). The CDR3 is made up of 15 amino acids. Germline V lookup: CDR1 SGHVS, CDR2 FQNEAQ. V was shortened by 1 base and J by 5 bases, with 14 bases between the two germline ends. The CDR3 DNA is TGTGCCAGCAGCTTAGACGGCAGGGCGGGCGAGACCCAGTACTTC. Protein: CASSLDGRAGETQYF.

In this sample, this clonotype turned up many times. The chain recombines TRBV7-9 with TRBJ2-1, with 10 positions matching TRBD2. J gave up 10 bases and V 6 bases, and 15 bases lay outside the gene matches. Germline-derived CDR1 and CDR2 are SEHNR and FQNEAQ (reference sequence). The CDR3 spans 16 residues. In DNA, the CDR3 is TGTGCCAGCAGTTATTTTCTAGCGGGGGCAGAAGGAGAGCAGTTCTTC. Residues: CASSYFLAGAEGEQFF.

The rearrangement joins TRBV13 to TRBJ2-2; unclear D gene. In germline, CDR1 is PRHDT, CDR2 FYEKMQ (reference sequence). The CDR3 length is 16 residues. The ends were cut back, 1 base at V and 6 bases at J, with 15 bases in the middle. CDR3 sequence reads: CASSLEGYRAPGELFF. The CDR3, as DNA: TGTGCCAGCAGCTTAGAAGGGTATAGGGCACCCGGGGAGCTGTTTTTT.

The V call is TRBV12-3 or TRBV12-4, the J call TRBJ1-1; D possibly corresponds to TRBD1 (6 bases). Deletions cut 8 bases from V and 1 base from J, with 26 bases between. The CDR3 totals 18 residues. The CDR3 sequence is CASPFGAARGLTNTEAFF. CDR3 nucleotide sequence: TGTGCCAGCCCTTTTGGCGCGGCCCGGGGGCTAACGAACACTGAAGCTTTCTTT.

The chain uses TRBV10-2 and TRBJ1-5; D ambiguous. CDR3 length: 12 residues. Trimming took 1 base from V and 7 from J, leaving 5 bases between them. Germline loops: CDR1 WSHSY, CDR2 SAAADI. The CDR3 region has the DNA TGCGCCAGCAGTGAGTTGAGACAGCCCCAGCATTTT. Its protein product is CASSELRQPQHF.

This clonotype was picked up a small number of times. The CDR3 DNA reads TGTGCCAGCAGTGGGATAGCTTATGAGACCCAGTACTTC. Its translation is CASSGIAYETQYF. The J gene is TRBJ2-5, the V gene TRBV6-5; D gene ambiguous. CDR3 length: 13 residues. Trimming cost V 5 bases and J 5 bases, with 12 bases left between them. The germline V gene has CDR1 MNHEY and CDR2 SVGAGI.

The chain links TRBV6-5 to TRBJ2-1; 10 bases line up with TRBD2. The germline gives CDR1 MNHEY, CDR2 SVGAGI. This CDR3 region has 16 residues. The trim removed 6 bases at V and 2 bases at J, leaving 7 bases unmatched. CDR3 nucleotides: TGTGCCAGCAGGGGTAGCGGGAGGTTCCCCTACAATGAGCAGTTCTTC. It encodes CASRGSGRFPYNEQFF.

This chain connects TRBV29-1 to TRBJ2-1; 7 positions match TRBD1. This CDR3 region has 11 residues. Per germline, CDR1 SQVTM and CDR2 ANQGSEA. V was pared by 7 bases and J by 7 bases, with 4 bases of the junction left unmatched. The CDR3 spells CSATGRNEQFF. CDR3 in DNA: TGCAGCGCGACAGGGCGGAATGAGCAGTTCTTC.

In its sample, this clonotype was seen a few times. The chain combines TRBV20-1 with TRBJ1-1, with TRBD1 matching over 8 bases. CDR3 length equals 12 residues. With 4 bases clipped from V and 7 bases from J, the junction kept 5 bases outside the gene matches. In germline, CDR1 is DFQATT, CDR2 SNEGSKA (reference sequence). The CDR3 DNA is TGCAGTGCTACCAGGACAGGGCTTGAAGCTTTCTTT. It specifies CSATRTGLEAFF.

This chain links TRBV12-3 or TRBV12-4 with TRBJ2-2; no definite D call. This CDR3 has 14 residues. Deletions cut 2 bases from V and 7 bases from J, with 11 bases between. The CDR3 DNA reads as TGTGCCAGCAGTTTAATGGCCTTGGGCGGGGAGCTGTTTTTT. Amino acid sequence: CASSLMALGGELFF.

The chain carries TRBV6-2 or TRBV6-3 and TRBJ2-7; D gene unclear. Germline-derived CDR1 and CDR2 are MNHEY and SVGEGT. Trimming left V 5 bases short and J 1 base short, with 9 bases between. The CDR3 runs to 13 residues. The CDR3, as DNA: TGTGCCAGCAGTGAGACCTGGTCCTACGAGCAGTACTTC. This encodes CASSETWSYEQYF.

This chain connects TRBV7-2 to TRBJ1-2; 7 bases are shared with TRBD1. V lost 4 bases to trimming and J lost 4 bases; unmatched junction nucleotides: 12. Germline-derived CDR1 and CDR2 are SGHTA and FQGNSA. The CDR3 totals 16 residues. Written as DNA, the CDR3 is TGTGCCAGCAGCTCCGAGGGAGGGGGCGCGGGCTATGGCTACACCTTC. This codes for CASSSEGGGAGYGYTF.

Many counts were recorded for this clonotype. The chain joins TRBV12-3 or TRBV12-4 to TRBJ1-2, with 10 bases fitting TRBD1. Germline trimming cut 2 bases from V and 8 bases from J; bases unmatched to any gene: 8. CDR3 length equals 15 residues. The DNA for the CDR3 is TGTGCCAGCAGTTTACAAGGCGGGACAGGGGAAGGCTACACCTTC. Translation: CASSLQGGTGEGYTF.

V usage is TRBV20-1 and J usage is TRBJ2-1; tentatively, D is TRBD1 (6 bases). Germline lookup yields CDR1 DFQATT and CDR2 SNEGSKA (reference sequence). CDR3 size: 18 residues. V lost 3 bases and J 0 bases, leaving 21 bases between the germline ends. Here the CDR3 reads CSARDLVMGDNSYNEQFF. Written as DNA, the CDR3 is TGCAGTGCTAGGGATCTCGTCATGGGGGACAACTCCTACAATGAGCAGTTCTTC.